A selection of T cell receptor beta chains follows, all from one sample in a study of blood T cell repertoires in COVID-19. TCRdb keeps only in-frame clones here, not all; method: immunoSEQ multiplex PCR. The sample lists 250,000 to 400,000 clones; about nine tenths were seen once. Source material: PBMCs or T cells enriched from blood (not recorded which). These receptors came from a man in his sixties who had recovered from COVID-19. CDR3s include the opening cysteine and the closing phenylalanine or tryptophan. The D gene is left open where the match is weak. Expanded clones are given a class, and other clones once, few, many or no size at all.

TRBV2	TRBJ1-2	-	-	TGTGCCAGCAGTGTTCAGCGGAGCAACTATGGCTACACCTTC	CASSVQRSNYGYTF
TRBV5-1	TRBJ1-1	-	-	TGCGCCAGCAGCTTGGAACTCGGGAACACTGAAGCTTTCTTT	CASSLELGNTEAFF
TRBV11-2	TRBJ2-7	-	-	TGTGCCAGCAGCTTAAATCTCCAGGCCCTCACCTACGAGCAGTACTTC	CASSLNLQALTYEQYF
TRBV3-1/TRBV3-2	TRBJ2-1	-	-	TGTGCCAGCAGTAGCGGACCCCAGACGCAGTTCTTC	CASSSGPQTQFF
TRBV4-2	TRBJ2-7	-	TRBD2	TGTGCCAGCAGCCAAGATCCGGGAGGTACCCCCTACGAGCAGTACTTC	CASSQDPGGTPYEQYF
TRBV6-5	TRBJ1-2	-	TRBD1	TGTGCCAGCATCCGGGACAGGGGGGGAATCTATGGCTACACCTTC	CASIRDRGGIYGYTF
TRBV27	TRBJ1-5	-	-	TGTGCCAGCAGTTGCCCCAACTCAAGCAATCAGCCCCAGCATTTT	CASSCPNSSNQPQHF
TRBV18	TRBJ2-7	-	-	TGTGCCAGCTCAAGGACCGCGGGCGAGCAGTACTTC	CASSRTAGEQYF
TRBV10-1	TRBJ2-1	-	-	TGCGCCAGCAGTGACGCCAGGAGGGCCTCCCTCAATGAGCAGTTCTTC	CASSDARRASLNEQFF
TRBV30	TRBJ1-2	once	TRBD1	TGTGCCTGGGCCAACAGGGGGAGATATGGCTACACCTTC	CAWANRGRYGYTF
TRBV6-7	TRBJ2-7	few	TRBD1	TGTGCCAGCAGTTACTCGTGCGGGACAGGGTTTTACGAGCAGTACTTC	CASSYSCGTGFYEQYF
TRBV25-1	TRBJ2-3	-	TRBD1	TGTGCCAGCAGGGACAGGGCAAGGAATACGCAGTATTTT	CASRDRARNTQYF
TRBV12-3/TRBV12-4	TRBJ2-3	-	-	TGTGCCAGCAGCCCAGGGACAGATACGCAGTATTTT	CASSPGTDTQYF
TRBV30	TRBJ2-1	-	-	TGTGCCTGGAGTTCCCATGGAGCGGACAATGAGCAGTTCTTC	CAWSSHGADNEQFF
TRBV11-3	TRBJ1-5	-	-	TGTGCCAGCAGCTTAGGCTTCGGTCAGCCCCAGCATTTT	CASSLGFGQPQHF
TRBV5-4	TRBJ1-2	few	-	TGTGCCAGCAGCTTGGTGGGGGCGGACGGCTACACCTTC	CASSLVGADGYTF
TRBV7-3	TRBJ2-1	-	-	TGTGCCAGCAGCTTAAGCGGGGGCAGCTCCTACAATGAGCAGTTCTTC	CASSLSGGSSYNEQFF
TRBV3-1/TRBV3-2	TRBJ1-1	-	-	TGTGCCAGCAGCCCACGTCCCAAGGGAGCCGACCATAACTTT	CASSPRPKGADHNF
TRBV27	TRBJ1-6	-	-	TGTGCCAGCAGTTTAAAACCGGGACACTTCACGAGCTCCTATAATTCACCCCTCCACTTT	CASSLKPGHFTSSYNSPLHF
TRBV7-9	TRBJ1-1	-	TRBD1	TGTGCCAGCACCGGGACAGAAGACCCGAACACTGAAGCTTTCTTT	CASTGTEDPNTEAFF
TRBV19	TRBJ2-2	-	TRBD1	TGTGCCAGTAGTATGGGGACAGGGGGCACCGGGGAGCTGTTTTTT	CASSMGTGGTGELFF
TRBV27	TRBJ1-2	-	-	TGTGCCAGCAGTTTACAGATTAACTATGGCTACACCTTC	CASSLQINYGYTF
TRBV19	TRBJ1-5	-	-	TGTGCCAGTAGTATTCTTTCAGGGAATAGCAATCAGCCCCAGCATTTT	CASSILSGNSNQPQHF
TRBV3-1/TRBV3-2	TRBJ2-6	many	-	TGTGCCAGCAGCCAATTTGGGGCAGGGGCCAACGTCCTGACTTTC	CASSQFGAGANVLTF
TRBV24-1	TRBJ2-1	-	TRBD2	TGTGCCACCAGTGGTGGGCTAGCGGGAGAGCTGGGTCGCAATGAGCAGTTCTTC	CATSGGLAGELGRNEQFF
TRBV2	TRBJ2-1	-	TRBD1	TGTGCCAGCAGTTCGGACAGGGGCCCCTACAATGAGCAGTTCTTC	CASSSDRGPYNEQFF
TRBV24-1	TRBJ2-5	-	TRBD2	TGTGCCACCAGTGACCAAGGGGGACTAGCGGGTCGGGAGACCCAGTACTTC	CATSDQGGLAGRETQYF
TRBV9	TRBJ2-1	-	TRBD2	TGTGCCAGCAGCGTAGTAGCTAGCGGGAGTAATAATGAGCAGTTCTTC	CASSVVASGSNNEQFF
TRBV4-1	TRBJ2-7	-	TRBD1	TGCGCCAGCAGCCAAGAACCGGGACAGGGGGTAGGGAGGTCCTACGAGCAGTACTTC	CASSQEPGQGVGRSYEQYF
TRBV19	TRBJ2-5	-	TRBD1	TGTGCCAGTAGTAGGGACAGGGGGATACAAGAGACCCAGTACTTC	CASSRDRGIQETQYF
TRBV15	TRBJ2-4	-	TRBD2	TGTGCCACCAGCAGAGAAGGCCTAGCGGTAGCCAAAAACATTCAGTACTTC	CATSREGLAVAKNIQYF
TRBV6-5	TRBJ2-7	once	TRBD1	TGTGCCAGCAGACCGGGACAGGTCAGCTCCTACGAGCAGTACTTC	CASRPGQVSSYEQYF
TRBV2	TRBJ2-1	-	-	TGTGCCAGCATAATGAATGAGCAGTTCTTC	CASIMNEQFF
TRBV7-9	TRBJ1-3	-	TRBD1	TGTGCCAGCAGCTTCGGAGACAGGGGCGGAAACACCATATATTTT	CASSFGDRGGNTIYF
TRBV27	TRBJ2-1	-	TRBD2	TGTGCCAGCAGTACCTCCTGGACTAGCGAAGGGGGGAATGAGCAGTTCTTC	CASSTSWTSEGGNEQFF
TRBV7-9	TRBJ1-5	-	TRBD1	TGTGCCAGCGGCCAAGACAGGGATCAGCCCCAGCATTTT	CASGQDRDQPQHF
TRBV15	TRBJ2-2	-	-	TGTGCCACCAGCAGAGATCCTGGAGGCACCGGGGAGCTGTTTTTT	CATSRDPGGTGELFF
TRBV9	TRBJ1-5	-	-	TGTGCCAGCAGCGTAGAGGGGTTAAGCAATCAGCCCCAGCATTTT	CASSVEGLSNQPQHF
TRBV7-3	TRBJ2-2	-	-	TGTGCCAGCAGCTTAGGATTGTGGGGGGACTCCGGGGAGCTGTTTTTT	CASSLGLWGDSGELFF
TRBV29-1	TRBJ2-2	-	TRBD2	TGCAGCGTTGAAGCGGCTAGCGGGACGAACACCGGGGAGCTGTTTTTT	CSVEAASGTNTGELFF
TRBV10-1	TRBJ2-1	-	TRBD2	TGCGCCAGCAGTGACCTCCCCGGGGCGGGAGGGCCCCCCCACAATGAGCAGTTCTTC	CASSDLPGAGGPPHNEQFF
TRBV4-2	TRBJ1-1	-	TRBD1	TGTGCCAGCAGCCAAGATCTGACAGGGGGAATGAACACTGAAGCTTTCTTT	CASSQDLTGGMNTEAFF
TRBV18	TRBJ1-1	-	TRBD1	TGTGCCAGCTCACCCGGGACAGCTGACACTGAAGCTTTCTTT	CASSPGTADTEAFF
TRBV18	TRBJ2-7	once	-	TGTGCCAGCTCCCGGGACACCCTCTACGAGCAGTACTTC	CASSRDTLYEQYF
TRBV7-9	TRBJ1-4	-	TRBD1	TGTGCCAGCAGACCTCCAGGGGGCGCATCGGATGAAAAACTGTTTTTT	CASRPPGGASDEKLFF
TRBV6-2/TRBV6-3	TRBJ1-6	-	TRBD1	TGTGCCAGCAGTAACCGGGACAGGGTTCGTACTGGTACTTCACCCCTCCACTTT	CASSNRDRVRTGTSPLHF
TRBV4-1	TRBJ2-7	-	-	TGCGCCAGCAGCCCGCTGACCCAGGCAGGCCGATACTACGAGCAGTACTTC	CASSPLTQAGRYYEQYF
TRBV5-1	TRBJ2-5	-	TRBD2	TGCGCCAGCGGAGCGGGAGCCATCCAAGAGACCCAGTACTTC	CASGAGAIQETQYF
TRBV2	TRBJ2-5	-	TRBD1	TGTGCCAGCAGTGGCCCACGGGACAGGGGGCGAGGAGAGACCCAGTACTTC	CASSGPRDRGRGETQYF
TRBV4-1	TRBJ1-1	-	TRBD1	TGCGCCAGCAGCCATCCCGGGACAGGGACGACCGAAGCTTTCTTT	CASSHPGTGTTEAFF
TRBV11-2	TRBJ2-4	-	-	TGTGCCAGCAGCTCCTCCATGGGAGACCGTGGGCAGTACTTC	CASSSSMGDRGQYF
TRBV6-5	TRBJ2-1	-	TRBD1	TGTGCCAGCAGTTTCAAAAAGGGACAGTACAATGAGCAGTTCTTC	CASSFKKGQYNEQFF